This T cell receptor (beta chain) was obtained from a study of blood T cell repertoires in COVID-19. As for the study in general: Both acute and convalescent COVID-19 samples were obtained from the United States, Italy and Spain.

The germline V gene encodes CDR1 KGHDR and CDR2 SFDVKD. The CDR3 extends over 13 amino acids. V lost 9 bases and J 4 bases, leaving 12 bases between the germline ends. Clones were sequenced by immunoSEQ multiplex PCR, and TCRdb holds only the in-frame ones, with some missing. The repertoire holds under 130,000 clones, with around 66% as singletons. This chain connects TRBV24-1 to TRBJ2-1, with TRBD1 as a possible D gene (6 bases). This clonotype was obtained from a man older than 75 with acute or convalescent COVID-19. Sequences were obtained from peripheral blood. Here the CDR3 reads CATSLDSYNEQFF. In nucleotides, the CDR3 is TGTGCCACCTCGCTGGACAGTTACAATGAGCAGTTCTTC.